Sequencing of this T cell receptor (beta chain) was carried out in a study of molecular identifiers for immune sequencing clone quantification. CD8+CD4-CCR7+CD45RA+ cells were sorted as naive CD8 T cells. The sample holds many counts of this clonotype. TCRdb independently ran MiXCR on the PCR reads; one entry per CDR3 protein. The sample includes a few hundred thousand distinct CDR3 sequences, roughly a quarter of them seen just once. The CDR3 is made up of 16 amino acids. Germline V gives CDR1 SNHLY, CDR2 FYNNEI. V trimming: 6 bases; J trimming: 5 bases; junction bases outside the gene matches: 13. Material: naive CD8+ T cells from blood, with Jurkat cell RNA spiked in. The subset is: FACS-sorted CD8+CD4-CCR7+CD45RA+ naive T cells. The source is a human donor in good health. Some libraries in this study had Jurkat cell RNA spiked in. The chain links TRBV2 to TRBJ2-3; 8 nucleotides line up with TRBD2. The CDR3 loop is CASSHSLREALDTQYF. The CDR3 region has the DNA TGTGCCAGCAGCCACTCTTTGCGGGAGGCACTAGATACGCAGTATTTT.